This T cell receptor (beta chain) originates from a study of shared clonotypes between healthy human individuals. CDR1 and CDR2 (germline): MNHNS, SASEGT. The CDR3 is made up of 11 amino acids. V dropped 7 bases and J dropped 7 bases, with 11 bases sitting between them. Profiling relied on immunoSEQ multiplex PCR, and the TCRdb table lists in-frame clones only, not all of them. The sample yields more than 2 million clones, 85% to 95% seen once. Sequenced material: naive CD4+ T cells sorted from blood. The subset here: CD45RA+ positively selected. The receptor was derived from a man between 18 and 35 years old in good health. J is TRBJ2-7 and V is TRBV6-1; D is possibly TRBD1 (5 bases). CDR3: CASTNRREQYF. The CDR3 region has the DNA TGTGCCAGCACCAACAGGAGAGAGCAGTACTTC.